Given below is one TCR beta chain in context. CDR1 and CDR2 from the germline V gene are MNHEY and SMNVEV (reference sequence). CDR3 length: 13 residues. V lost 6 bases to trimming and J lost 7 bases, with 13 bases between them. The source of the sample is a study of OX40 agonist ivuxolimab in advanced cancers. Study-wide background: Administration of intravenous ivuxolimab to patients occurred every 2 weeks at 0.01 to 10 mg/kg. Participants could have had prior anti-PD-1, anti-PD-L1 or anti-CTLA-4 therapy, and less than 45% had some.

Data came from immunoSEQ multiplex PCR; TCRdb stores just in-frame clones and leaves some out. The sample records tens of thousands of clones, about 83% being singletons. The rearrangement links TRBV27 to TRBJ2-1; D gene uncertain. The sequence derives from an adult with an advanced solid tumor such as melanoma, head and neck, liver or kidney cancer. The sequencing used CD4+ or CD8+ T cells sorted from blood, collected in a trial of the OX40 agonist ivuxolimab. CDR3 sequence (DNA): TGTGCCAGCAGCAACACGGGTCGGAATGAGCAGTTCTTC. As protein: CASSNTGRNEQFF.